Below, 32 T cell receptor beta chains from the same sample are listed, as sequenced in a study of T cells expressing NK-cell markers. TCRdb re-called the 5' RACE reads, yielding one record per CDR3 amino acid sequence without DNA. The ten top clones account for 3% to 4.5%, within a sample of approximately 550,000 distinct CDR3 sequences. The sample consisted of blood T cells: a sorted CD56 or NKG2C T cell subset, CD4+ or CD8+ T cells, or bulk PBMC T cells (not recorded which). The source of these receptors is a man younger than 35 in good health.

This rearrangement joins TRBV11-2 to TRBJ2-7; TCRdb's D gene call, TRBD1, goes unchecked for lack of DNA. Germline CDR1 is SGHAT and CDR2 is FQNNGV. The length of the CDR3 is 13 residues. This chain's CDR3 is CASSLVSGYEQYF. The full variable domain, with the rest looked up from reference TRBV11-2 and TRBJ2-7, is EAGVAQSPRYKIIEKRQSVAFWCNPISGHATLYWYQQILGQGPKLLIQFQNNGVVDDSQLPKDRFSAERLKGVDSTLKIQPAKLEDSAVYLCASSLVSGYEQYFGPGTRLTVT.

This rearrangement joins TRBV4-2 to TRBJ2-3; TCRdb names TRBD1, which stays unverified in the absence of DNA. Germline V CDR1 and CDR2: LGHNA, YNFKEQ. This CDR3 region has 16 residues. The CDR3 loop reads CASSRRRDRDGDTQYF.

The rearrangement joins TRBV5-1 to TRBJ1-6; TCRdb designates TRBD1, a call that cannot be tested without DNA. Germline-derived CDR1 and CDR2 are SGHRS and YFSETQ. This CDR3 has 15 amino acids. The CDR3 is CASSLSVAGDSPLHF.

The V gene is TRBV28, the J gene TRBJ1-1; TCRdb's D call of TRBD1 is untestable without DNA. The CDR3 loop spans 15 amino acids. Germline CDR1 MDHEN, CDR2 SYDVKM. The chain's CDR3 is CASSLSIGTGLRAFF.

V gene TRBV20-1 combines with J gene TRBJ2-1; the TCRdb D gene call, TRBD2, has no DNA to confirm it. Germline V CDR1 and CDR2: DFQATT, SNEGSKA (reference sequence). The CDR3 extends over 15 amino acids. The CDR3 spells CSARGWGLQYNEQFF.

The V call is TRBV7-9, the J call TRBJ2-2; as DNA is missing, the TRBD1 call by TCRdb cannot be tested. Germline CDR1 SEHNR, CDR2 FQNEAQ (reference sequence). The CDR3 has 13 amino acids. This CDR3 reads CAIDRARTGELFF.

The chain links TRBV28 to TRBJ2-7; TCRdb reports TRBD2, a call that lacks DNA to check it against. Germline lookup yields CDR1 MDHEN and CDR2 SYDVKM. The CDR3 length is 15 residues. CDR3 loop: CASSEPGTGSSEQYF.

The rearrangement uses TRBV20-1 and TRBJ2-3; no DNA is available, so the TRBD2 call from TCRdb remains unchecked. The CDR3 has 14 residues. Germline-derived CDR1 and CDR2 are DFQATT and SNEGSKA (reference sequence). The CDR3 sequence is CSAGGLALTDTQYF.

This chain links TRBV20-1 with TRBJ2-7; without DNA, the TCRdb call of TRBD2 cannot be checked. Per the germline V gene, CDR1 is DFQATT and CDR2 is SNEGSKA (reference sequence). The CDR3 spans 16 residues. The CDR3 here is CSAPTSGGFISYEQYF.

The chain combines TRBV6-1 with TRBJ1-2; TCRdb selects TRBD1, and the lack of DNA leaves this call unchecked. CDR3 length: 13 residues. The V gene's germline CDR1 is MNHNS and CDR2 SASEGT. The CDR3 region is CASSGQPMYGYTF.

The chain has TRBV6-1 and TRBJ2-2; without DNA, the TCRdb call of TRBD2 cannot be checked. Germline V gene lookup returns CDR1 MNHNS and CDR2 SASEGT. The CDR3 runs 16 residues. CDR3 in amino acids: CASKTGLAGGHGELFF.

The chain carries TRBV20-1 and TRBJ1-6. Germline V CDR1 and CDR2: DFQATT, SNEGSKA (reference sequence). CDR3 length: 13 amino acids. CDR3 loop: CSARQEMVSPLHF.

The chain joins TRBV7-2 to TRBJ2-3; TCRdb selects TRBD2, and the lack of DNA leaves this call unchecked. The germline V gene has CDR1 SGHTA and CDR2 FQGNSA. The length of the CDR3 is 16 residues. The CDR3 is CASSLRAGGAPDTQYF.

The V call is TRBV5-1, the J call TRBJ2-1; TCRdb reports TRBD2, a call that lacks DNA to check it against. The CDR3 is made up of 15 amino acids. Germline V gene lookup returns CDR1 SGHRS and CDR2 YFSETQ. CDR3 loop: CASRVRTSGGDEQFF. The full variable domain, with the rest looked up from reference TRBV5-1 and TRBJ2-1, is KAGVTQTPRYLIKTRGQQVTLSCSPISGHRSVSWYQQTPGQGLQFLFEYFSETQRNKGNFPGRFSGRQFSNSRSEMNVSTLELGDSALYLCASRVRTSGGDEQFFGPGTRLTVL.

The V gene is TRBV4-1, the J gene TRBJ2-1. CDR3 length: 15 amino acids. The germline CDR1 and CDR2 sequences are MGHRA and YSYEKL. CDR3 amino acids: CASSPNSGSNNEQFF.

CDR3 region: CASSAEKGTTRSYNEQFF. The chain recombines TRBV5-6 with TRBJ2-1; the TCRdb D gene call, TRBD2, has no DNA to confirm it. This CDR3 comprises 18 residues. Germline V gene lookup returns CDR1 SGHDT and CDR2 YYEEEE.

V usage is TRBV7-3 and J usage is TRBJ2-4; TCRdb indicates TRBD1, and absent DNA this call remains unverified. This CDR3 contains 17 residues. The germline gives CDR1 SGHTA, CDR2 FQGTGA. This CDR3 reads CASSLAGTGLAKNIQYF.

This chain links TRBV9 with TRBJ1-1. CDR1 is SGDLS and CDR2 is YYNGEE in the germline V gene. The CDR3 totals 14 residues. The CDR3 sequence is CASSAGLLNTEAFF.

V usage is TRBV15 and J usage is TRBJ2-5; TCRdb's D call of TRBD2 is untestable without DNA. Germline CDR1 reads LNHNV; CDR2 reads YYDKDF (reference sequence). The CDR3 sequence is 15 residues long. CDR3 amino acids: CATTEGGPGPETQYF.

The V gene is TRBV28, the J gene TRBJ2-1; TCRdb gives TRBD1 as the D gene, but with no DNA this cannot be confirmed. The CDR3 is 14 residues long. Germline-derived CDR1 and CDR2 are MDHEN and SYDVKM. CDR3 loop: CASSPDRGGDEQFF.

The V gene is TRBV20-1, the J gene TRBJ2-3; the TCRdb D gene call, TRBD1, has no DNA to confirm it. Germline-derived CDR1 and CDR2 are DFQATT and SNEGSKA (reference sequence). The CDR3 is 14 residues long. CDR3 region: CSARTGAGTDTQYF.

V usage is TRBV29-1 and J usage is TRBJ2-1; the D gene TCRdb calls, TRBD2, cannot be checked with no DNA. This CDR3 has 14 residues. Germline values: CDR1 SQVTM, CDR2 ANQGSEA. This chain's CDR3 is CSVGASGSIWEQFF.

The chain has TRBV12-3 or TRBV12-4 and TRBJ2-3; TCRdb calls TRBD2, which cannot be checked without DNA. The length of the CDR3 is 14 residues. The CDR3 protein is CASDEREGAGTQYF.

This rearrangement joins TRBV29-1 to TRBJ2-6; the D call of TRBD1 rests on TCRdb alone, since no DNA is present to check it. The V gene's germline CDR1 is SQVTM and CDR2 ANQGSEA. The CDR3 covers 15 residues. The CDR3 loop is CSARGSSSGANVLTF.

The chain employs TRBV6-2 or TRBV6-3 and TRBJ2-5; the TCRdb D gene call, TRBD2, has no DNA to confirm it. The CDR3 spans 16 residues. Germline V gives CDR1 MNHEY, CDR2 SVGEGT. CDR3 amino acids: CASRGTGGSSGETQYF.

This sequence joins TRBV12-3 or TRBV12-4 and TRBJ2-1; the D gene TCRdb calls, TRBD2, cannot be checked with no DNA. This CDR3 region has 15 residues. CDR3 region: CASSFWTSDYNEQFF.

CDR3 amino acids: CASSQKPPGRALSTDTQYF. The V call is TRBV11-2, the J call TRBJ2-3; absent DNA, TCRdb's TRBD2 call cannot be checked. Germline V gives CDR1 SGHAT, CDR2 FQNNGV. CDR3 size: 19 residues.

The rearrangement links TRBV5-1 to TRBJ2-7; with no DNA, the TCRdb D assignment of TRBD1 cannot be verified. Germline CDR1 and CDR2: SGHRS and YFSETQ. This CDR3 comprises 15 residues. The CDR3 loop is CASSLGDRVVMEQYF.

This chain connects TRBV15 to TRBJ2-2. CDR1 LNHNV and CDR2 YYDKDF come from the germline V gene (reference sequence). The length of the CDR3 is 14 residues. This chain's CDR3 is CATSSYGEPGELFF.

The V gene is TRBV7-9, the J gene TRBJ2-3; the D call from TCRdb, TRBD1, cannot be confirmed without DNA. Germline lookup yields CDR1 SEHNR and CDR2 FQNEAQ (reference sequence). This CDR3 comprises 16 residues. The CDR3: CASSGTGTGSTDTQYF.

The chain carries TRBV10-2 and TRBJ2-5; as DNA is missing, the TRBD1 call by TCRdb cannot be tested. Per germline, CDR1 WSHSY and CDR2 SAAADI. This CDR3 contains 19 residues. The CDR3 spells CASSKFRTGAGPIAETQYF.

The CDR3 spells CSVESGDRGNYGYTF. The chain recombines TRBV29-1 with TRBJ1-2; TCRdb calls TRBD1, which cannot be checked without DNA. This CDR3 is built from 15 residues. Germline V gene sequence: CDR1 SQVTM, CDR2 ANQGSEA.